This section outlines one T cell receptor (beta chain) sequence together with its context. Its antigen is unidentified. This may come from a read error, since a much larger clone is one base off. This sample is part of a study of T cells in Graves' hyperthyroidism and ophthalmopathy. The study, taken as a whole, reports: Most thyroid-expanded clonotypes above 0.001 were also found in blood.

Amplification of TCR beta CDR3 regions was performed using RNA transcripts as template. First-round RT-PCR with HTBI primers amplified the TCR CDR3 region. A single record per CDR3 protein comes from TCRdb applying MiXCR to the multiplex PCR reads. In the table there are around 180,000 distinct CDR3 sequences, 15% to 20% of which are singletons. This CDR3 is 13 amino acids long. Germline loops: CDR1 LGHDT, CDR2 YNNKEL (reference sequence). Lactation, pregnancy, other autoimmune disease or uncontrolled infection excluded patients. The sample consisted of blood. The rearrangement links TRBV3-1 to TRBJ1-2; D is uncertain. This sequence was found in a woman aged 45-59 years with Graves' hyperthyroidism. CDR3 DNA sequence: TGTGTCAGCAGCCAAGATCCAACAGCAAGATACACCTTC. Translation gives CVSSQDPTARYTF.